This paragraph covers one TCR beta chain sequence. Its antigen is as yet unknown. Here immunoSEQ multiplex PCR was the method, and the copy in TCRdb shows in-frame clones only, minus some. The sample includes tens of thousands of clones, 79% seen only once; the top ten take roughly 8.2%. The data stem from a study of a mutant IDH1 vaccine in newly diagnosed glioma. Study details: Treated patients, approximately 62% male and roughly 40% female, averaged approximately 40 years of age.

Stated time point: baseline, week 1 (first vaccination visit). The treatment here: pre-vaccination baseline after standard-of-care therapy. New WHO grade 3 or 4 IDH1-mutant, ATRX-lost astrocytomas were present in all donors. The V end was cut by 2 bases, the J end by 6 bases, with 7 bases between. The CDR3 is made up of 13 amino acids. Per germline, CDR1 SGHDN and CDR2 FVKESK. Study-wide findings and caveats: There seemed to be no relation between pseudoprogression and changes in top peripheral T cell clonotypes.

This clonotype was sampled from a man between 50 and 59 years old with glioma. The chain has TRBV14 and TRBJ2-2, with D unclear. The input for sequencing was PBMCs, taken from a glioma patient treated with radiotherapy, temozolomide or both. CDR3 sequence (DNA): TGTGCCAGCAGCCAACGAGGTTCCGGGGAGCTGTTTTTT. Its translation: CASSQRGSGELFF.